The following is a TCR beta chain sequence with its context. Its target is not known. Using immunoSEQ multiplex PCR, the repertoire was profiled, and TCRdb retains in-frame clones only, with some absent. This table has under 1,500 clones, about 85% appearing once. The source of the sample is a study of tissue T cells after allogeneic stem cell transplantation. Whole-study results and caveats: Only a limited share of tissue TCRs appeared in blood or spleen. Shared clones across patients were few; motif clustering revealed tissue-specific shared signatures.

The CDR3 covers 16 residues. Losses at the gene ends were 4 bases for V and 5 bases for J; bases not matched to a gene: 11. Germline lookup yields CDR1 ENHRY and CDR2 SYGVKD. Several lines of graft-versus-host disease therapy were given to all patients, all with gastrointestinal involvement. Material: esophageal tissue, obtained at autopsy. This receptor was taken from a male patient between 35 and 75 years old with steroid-refractory graft-versus-host disease after an allogeneic stem cell transplant. Some T cells may have originated in the graft donor. This rearrangement joins TRBV10-3 to TRBJ2-5, with 9 bases lining up with TRBD1. CDR3 residues: CAISGDPGQGRETQYF. The CDR3 region has the DNA TGTGCCATCAGTGGGGATCCGGGACAGGGTCGCGAGACCCAGTACTTC.